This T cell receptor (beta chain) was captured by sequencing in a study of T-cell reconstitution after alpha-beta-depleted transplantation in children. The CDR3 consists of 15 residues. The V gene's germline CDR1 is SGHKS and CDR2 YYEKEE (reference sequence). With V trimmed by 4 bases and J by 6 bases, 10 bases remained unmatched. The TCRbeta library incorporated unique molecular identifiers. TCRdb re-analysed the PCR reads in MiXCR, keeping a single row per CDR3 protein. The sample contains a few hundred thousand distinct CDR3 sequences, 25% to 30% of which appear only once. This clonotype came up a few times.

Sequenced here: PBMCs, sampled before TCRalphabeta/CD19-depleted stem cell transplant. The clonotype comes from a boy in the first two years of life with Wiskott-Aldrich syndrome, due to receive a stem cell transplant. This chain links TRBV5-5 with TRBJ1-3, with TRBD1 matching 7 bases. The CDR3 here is CASSMTGKAENTIYF. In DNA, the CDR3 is TGTGCCAGCAGCATGACAGGGAAGGCTGAAAACACCATATATTTT.